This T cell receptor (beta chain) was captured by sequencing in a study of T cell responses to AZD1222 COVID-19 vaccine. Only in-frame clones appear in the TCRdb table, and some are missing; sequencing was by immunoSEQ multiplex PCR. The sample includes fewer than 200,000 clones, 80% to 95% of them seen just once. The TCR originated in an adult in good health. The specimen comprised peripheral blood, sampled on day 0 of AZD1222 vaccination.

Written as DNA, the CDR3 is TGTGCCAGCAGCCGACAGGGCGACGAGCAGTACTTC. It encodes CASSRQGDEQYF. The V gene is TRBV9, the J gene TRBJ2-7, with TRBD1 identical over 7 bases. The germline V gene has CDR1 SGDLS and CDR2 YYNGEE. The V gene end was trimmed by 4 bases and the J gene end by 5 bases; junction bases not matched to a gene: 3. This CDR3 has 12 residues.